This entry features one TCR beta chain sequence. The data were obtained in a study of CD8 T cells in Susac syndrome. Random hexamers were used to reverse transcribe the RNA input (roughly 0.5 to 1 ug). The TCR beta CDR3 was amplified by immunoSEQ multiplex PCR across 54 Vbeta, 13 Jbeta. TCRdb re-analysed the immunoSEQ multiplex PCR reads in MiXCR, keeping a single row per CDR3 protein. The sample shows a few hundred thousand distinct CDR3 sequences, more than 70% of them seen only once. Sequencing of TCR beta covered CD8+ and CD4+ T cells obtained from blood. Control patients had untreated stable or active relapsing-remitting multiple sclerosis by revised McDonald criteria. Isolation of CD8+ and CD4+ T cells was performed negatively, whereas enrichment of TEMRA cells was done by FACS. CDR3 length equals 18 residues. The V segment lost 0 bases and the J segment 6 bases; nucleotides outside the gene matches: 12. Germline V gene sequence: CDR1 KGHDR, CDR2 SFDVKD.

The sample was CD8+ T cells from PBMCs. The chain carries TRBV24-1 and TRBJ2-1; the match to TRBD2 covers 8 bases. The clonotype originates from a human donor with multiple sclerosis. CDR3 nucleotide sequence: TGTGCCACCAGTGATTTGCATTTAGGGACTAGGCCGTCCAATGAGCAGTTCTTC. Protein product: CATSDLHLGTRPSNEQFF.